These 7 T cell receptor beta chains came from one sample sequenced in a study of T cells in narcolepsy. Measured with immunoSEQ multiplex PCR; TCRdb has only the in-frame clones, and not every one. This table has over 9,000 clones, 90% to 95% appearing once. The sequenced sample consisted of CD45RA- memory CD4+ T cells from PBMCs. These receptors came from a human donor with narcolepsy.

V usage is TRBV4-2 and J usage is TRBJ2-5, with a weak D call TRBD2 (6 bases). V gave up 2 bases and J gave up 5 bases, with 15 bases separating them. Germline CDR1 and CDR2: LGHNA and YNFKEQ. There are 15 residues in the CDR3. The CDR3 DNA is TGTGCCAGCAGCCAACACCTCACTAGCACGGAGACCCAGTACTTC. Amino acids: CASSQHLTSTETQYF.

The chain recombines TRBV30 with TRBJ2-3; D call uncertain. Trimming left V 0 bases short and J 2 bases short, with 3 bases between. CDR1 and CDR2 from the germline V gene are GTSNPN and SVGIG (reference sequence). This CDR3 comprises 12 residues. CDR3: CAWSVSTDTQYF. The CDR3 DNA is TGTGCCTGGAGTGTATCCACAGATACGCAGTATTTT. Together with reference TRBV30 and TRBJ2-3, the CDR3 gives the full variable domain: SQTIHQWPATLVQPVGSPLSLECTVEGTSNPNLYWYRQAAGRGLQLLFYSVGIGQISSEVPQNLSASRPQDRQFILSSKKLLLSDSGFYLCAWSVSTDTQYFGPGTRLTVL.

This clone was found once. One junction end disagrees with the germline gene, perhaps due to a read error. The genes are TRBV7-9 and TRBJ2-6, with unresolved D. The CDR3 sequence is 18 residues long. CDR1 and CDR2 (germline): SEHNR, FQNEAQ (reference sequence). The CDR3, as DNA: TGTGCCAGCAGTTTAGGAAGGGCCCGGTCCTCTGGGGCCAACGTCCTGACTTTC. Amino acid sequence: CASSLGRARSSGANVLTF.

The J gene is TRBJ1-1, the V gene TRBV19; no clear D gene. Per germline, CDR1 LNHDA and CDR2 SQIVND (reference sequence). This CDR3 region has 13 residues. Trimming removed 3 bases at V and 14 bases at J, with 19 bases between. This CDR3 reads CASSIKRNTVAFF. In nucleotides, the CDR3 is TGTGCCAGTAGTATTAAGCGTAACACTGTAGCCTTCTTT. Using reference TRBV19 and TRBJ1-1 for the parts outside the CDR3, the full variable domain is DGGITQSPKYLFRKEGQNVTLSCEQNLNHDAMYWYRQDPGQGLRLIYYSQIVNDFQKGDIAEGYSVSREKKESFPLTVTSAQKNPTAFYLCASSIKRNTVAFFGQGTRLTVV.

This chain uses TRBV30 with TRBJ2-1; 12 nucleotides align to TRBD2. The J segment lost 6 bases and the V segment lost 3 bases, leaving 12 bases of the junction unmatched. Germline V lookup: CDR1 GTSNPN, CDR2 SVGIG (reference sequence). The CDR3 loop spans 17 amino acids. For the CDR3, the DNA is TGTGCCTGGAGGCCCGGGACTAGCGGGTCGTATCGCAATGAGCAGTTCTTC. It codes for CAWRPGTSGSYRNEQFF.

The rearrangement links TRBV6-5 to TRBJ2-1; 8 positions match TRBD2. The CDR3 contains 14 residues. Germline trimming cut 6 bases from V and 5 bases from J; bases unmatched to any gene: 6. Per germline, CDR1 MNHEY and CDR2 SVGAGI. CDR3 in amino acids: CASRRGLVHNEQFF. CDR3 sequence (DNA): TGTGCCAGCAGAAGGGGACTAGTGCACAATGAGCAGTTCTTC.

V usage is TRBV30 and J usage is TRBJ1-2; a weak D match, TRBD1 (6 bases). The V and J ends lost 0 bases and 8 bases respectively, with 13 bases between them. The CDR3 covers 13 residues. The germline CDR1 and CDR2 sequences are GTSNPN and SVGIG (reference sequence). This CDR3 is CAWSVQGSRGYTF. The CDR3 nucleotides read TGTGCCTGGAGTGTACAGGGAAGCCGGGGCTACACCTTC.